The 14 T cell receptor beta chains given below trace back to one sample, sequenced in a study of T-cell memory formation after mild COVID-19. TCRdb re-called the 5' RACE reads through MiXCR, storing one row per CDR3 protein. The sample includes approximately 35,000 distinct CDR3 sequences, around 21% of them seen just once. Material for sequencing was PBMCs or a T cell subset sorted from them (not recorded which). The receptors shown here come from an adult who had mild COVID-19 (a few samples of this study predate the infection). Cell type and time point are not known.

This clonotype has a count of ten or more. The chain couples TRBV5-4 to TRBJ1-3; D not certain. This CDR3 has 16 amino acids. V shed 4 bases and J shed 1 base, with 15 bases lying between them. Germline CDR1 is SGHNT and CDR2 is YYREEE (reference sequence). This chain's CDR3 is CASSPATIGSGNTIYF. CDR3 nucleotides: TGTGCCAGCAGCCCTGCCACCATTGGGTCTGGAAACACCATATATTTT.

The sample holds one count of this clonotype. The V gene is TRBV20-1, the J gene TRBJ2-5; 8 nucleotides line up with TRBD1. The J segment lost 3 bases and the V segment lost 6 bases, leaving 3 bases of the junction unmatched. Per the germline V gene, CDR1 is DFQATT and CDR2 is SNEGSKA (reference sequence). The CDR3 is 12 residues long. CDR3 loop: CSAQGAEETQYF. Here the CDR3 DNA reads TGCAGTGCGCAGGGGGCTGAAGAGACCCAGTACTTC.

The V gene is TRBV11-2, the J gene TRBJ2-4, with D unresolved. The CDR3 totals 16 residues. V lost 1 base, J lost 0 bases, and 10 bases lay in between. Germline CDR1 and CDR2: SGHAT and FQNNGV. In nucleotides, the CDR3 is TGTGCCAGCAGCTTAGGGCAGGTCCTAGCCAAAAACATTCAGTACTTC. Its translation: CASSLGQVLAKNIQYF.

This clonotype was detected ten times or more. V and J are TRBV2 and TRBJ2-1; 10 bases fit TRBD2. The CDR3 has 14 residues. V was clipped by 7 bases and J by 4 bases; unmatched bases: 4. Per the germline V gene, CDR1 is SNHLY and CDR2 is FYNNEI. CDR3 bases: TGTGCCAGCATTCTACTAGCGGGGTACAATGAGCAGTTCTTC. Its protein product is CASILLAGYNEQFF.

The CDR3 nucleotides are TGTGCCAGCAGCTTACCGGAGGCGGCTGAAGCTTTCTTT. Translating gives CASSLPEAAEAFF. The chain couples TRBV7-2 to TRBJ1-1; D unresolved. The V gene lost 2 bases and the J gene lost 6 bases, with 10 bases spanning the gap. The germline CDR1 and CDR2 sequences are SGHTA and FQGNSA. The CDR3 loop spans 13 amino acids. The full variable domain, completed using reference TRBV7-2 and TRBJ1-1, is GAGVSQSPSNKVTEKGKDVELRCDPISGHTALYWYRQSLGQGLEFLIYFQGNSAPDKSGLPSDRFSAERTGGSVSTLTIQRTQQEDSAVYLCASSLPEAAEAFFGQGTRLTVV.

The V gene is TRBV7-8, the J gene TRBJ1-1; D remains unclear. Germline assignment: CDR1 SGHVS and CDR2 FQNEAQ. The CDR3 is 12 residues long. V lost 7 bases and J lost 3, with 9 bases in between. In nucleotides, the CDR3 is TGTGCCAGCACCCCGTTGTACACTGAAGCTTTCTTT. As protein: CASTPLYTEAFF.

This clonotype was counted many times. The V call is TRBV5-1, the J call TRBJ2-6; D call uncertain. The CDR3 contains 14 residues. The V end lost 2 bases, the J end lost 3 bases, and 6 bases lay between the germline ends. Germline V CDR1 and CDR2: SGHRS, YFSETQ. DNA of the CDR3: TGCGCCAGCAGCTTAGTTCTTGGGGCCAACGTCCTGACTTTC. It codes for CASSLVLGANVLTF.

At least ten counts were recorded for this clonotype. The chain uses TRBV28 and TRBJ2-7; TRBD1 might be the D (6 bases). Trimming shortened V by 5 bases and J by 4 bases, and 6 bases separated the two germline ends. There are 11 residues in the CDR3. CDR1 is MDHEN and CDR2 is SYDVKM in the germline V gene. CDR3 sequence reads: CASSGQYEQYF. The CDR3, as DNA: TGTGCCAGCAGTGGACAGTACGAGCAGTACTTC.

The chain joins TRBV7-9 to TRBJ2-1; D is perhaps TRBD2 (5 bases). The germline V gene encodes CDR1 SEHNR and CDR2 FQNEAQ (reference sequence). This CDR3 is 16 amino acids long. With 5 bases removed from V and 7 bases from J, the gap between germline ends came to 21 bases. The CDR3 region has the DNA TGTGCCAGCAGCCCTATTCCGGGGTCCGCTAGGAATGAGCAGTTCTTC. As protein: CASSPIPGSARNEQFF.

This clonotype was found many times. This chain joins TRBV30 and TRBJ2-3; 8 bases line up with TRBD2. This CDR3 contains 14 residues. CDR1 is GTSNPN, CDR2 SVGIG, per germline (reference sequence). The J segment lost 4 bases and the V segment lost 0 bases, leaving 3 bases of the junction unmatched. The CDR3 spells CAWSVGGEADTQYF. The CDR3 DNA reads TGTGCCTGGAGTGTCGGGGGGGAGGCAGATACGCAGTATTTT.

This clonotype appeared a few times. The chain uses TRBV12-3 or TRBV12-4 and TRBJ1-5; D not resolved. This CDR3 spans 18 amino acids. V was clipped by 2 bases and J by 0 bases, with 17 bases between them. This chain's CDR3 is CASSLYQLGRVSNQPQHF. CDR3 coding DNA: TGTGCCAGCAGTTTATATCAGCTGGGGAGAGTTAGCAATCAGCCCCAGCATTTT.

This clonotype is deemed medium-sized. The rearrangement links TRBV19 to TRBJ2-3, with 8 nucleotides matching TRBD2. CDR3 length: 14 residues. Germline V gene lookup returns CDR1 LNHDA and CDR2 SQIVND (reference sequence). V shed 7 bases and J 6 bases; nucleotides not matched to a gene: 9. The DNA of the CDR3 is TGTGCCAGTACTGGTAGCGGGAATTTGGATACGCAGTATTTT. It translates to CASTGSGNLDTQYF. Variable domain in full (rest from reference TRBV19 and TRBJ2-3): DGGITQSPKYLFRKEGQNVTLSCEQNLNHDAMYWYRQDPGQGLRLIYYSQIVNDFQKGDIAEGYSVSREKKESFPLTVTSAQKNPTAFYLCASTGSGNLDTQYFGPGTRLTVL.

At least ten counts were recorded for this clonotype. An end of the junction does not agree with germline; a read error may underlie this. The rearrangement links TRBV7-9 to TRBJ2-3; D call uncertain. Germline CDR1 and CDR2: SEHNR and FQNEAQ (reference sequence). This CDR3 has 8 amino acids. This CDR3 reads CASSFKDF. Here the CDR3 DNA reads TGTGCCAGCAGCTTCAAGGATTTT.

At least ten counts were recorded for this clonotype. This sequence joins TRBV12-3 or TRBV12-4 and TRBJ2-5; D is perhaps TRBD1 or TRBD2 (6 bases each). The CDR3 consists of 14 residues. Deletions cut 3 bases from V and 5 bases from J, with 13 bases between. The CDR3 is CASSFGWGAETQYF. The CDR3 DNA reads TGTGCCAGCAGTTTCGGATGGGGGGCGGAGACCCAGTACTTC.